Listed below are T cell receptor beta chains from one sample, sequenced in a study of blood T cell repertoires in COVID-19. Sequencing used immunoSEQ multiplex PCR; TCRdb keeps in-frame clones, though not all of them. Here the sample spans around 200,000 clones, around 84% being singletons. Source material: peripheral blood. These receptors were taken from a woman aged 80 or older with acute or convalescent COVID-19. Each CDR3 is given with its conserved first and last residue. D genes are given only for firm matches. Rows may omit the clone size; those that give it use once, few, many or a size class.

TRBJ1-4	-	-	TRBV29-1	CSVGQNEKLFF	TGCAGCGTTGGCCAGAATGAAAAACTGTTTTTT
TRBJ2-3	-	-	TRBV6-5	CASSLRQGGDTQYF	TGTGCCAGCAGCCTACGACAGGGAGGAGATACGCAGTATTTT
TRBJ1-3	-	-	TRBV18	CASSSGASGNTIYF	TGTGCCAGCTCCTCGGGAGCCTCTGGAAACACCATATATTTT
TRBJ1-1	-	TRBD1	TRBV11-2	CASSYRQGAGTEAFF	TGTGCCAGCAGTTATAGACAGGGGGCGGGCACTGAAGCTTTCTTT
TRBJ1-5	once	-	TRBV6-6	CASSFRPQGQPQHF	TGTGCCAGCAGTTTTCGGCCCCAGGGTCAGCCCCAGCATTTT
TRBJ1-3	once	-	TRBV2	CASSSTDTGNTIYF	TGTGCCAGCTCCTCGACAGACACTGGAAACACCATATATTTT
TRBJ2-5	-	-	TRBV5-6	CASSLSAGRYQETQYF	TGTGCCAGCAGCTTGTCGGCAGGGCGGTACCAAGAGACCCAGTACTTC
TRBJ2-3	-	TRBD2	TRBV2	CASSGTSGREDTQYF	TGTGCCAGCAGTGGAACTAGCGGGAGAGAAGATACGCAGTATTTT
TRBJ1-2	-	-	TRBV28	CASSRVYGYTF	TGTGCCAGCAGTCGGGTGTATGGCTACACCTTC
TRBJ2-7	-	-	TRBV30	CAWSVAYIYEQYF	TGTGCCTGGAGTGTGGCTTATATCTACGAGCAGTACTTC
TRBJ1-1	-	-	TRBV6-5	CASSYARGTEAFF	TGTGCCAGCAGTTACGCACGAGGGACTGAAGCTTTCTTT
TRBJ2-1	-	TRBD2	TRBV20-1	CSASRTSALTYNEQFF	TGCAGTGCTAGTAGGACTAGCGCGCTAACCTACAATGAGCAGTTCTTC
TRBJ2-2	-	-	TRBV27	CASGRGLSNTGELFF	TGTGCCAGCGGCAGGGGCCTTTCGAACACCGGGGAGCTGTTTTTT
TRBJ1-6	-	-	TRBV4-2	CASSQDSPRRGGSSPLHF	TGTGCCAGCAGCCAAGACTCCCCCAGGAGGGGGGGTAGTTCACCCCTCCACTTT
TRBJ1-2	once	TRBD1	TRBV29-1	CSTNDRVDYGYTF	TGCAGCACTAATGACAGGGTCGACTATGGCTACACCTTC
TRBJ1-1	-	TRBD1	TRBV7-9	CASSLLGTGLPEAFF	TGTGCCAGCAGCTTACTCGGGACAGGCCTGCCTGAAGCTTTCTTT
TRBJ1-2	-	-	TRBV29-1	CSVASTGVGGYTF	TGCAGCGTTGCCTCCACGGGGGTAGGTGGCTACACCTTC
TRBJ1-2	-	TRBD1	TRBV5-1	CASSPGTGPSNYGYTF	TGCGCCAGCAGCCCCGGGACAGGGCCGTCTAACTATGGCTACACCTTC
TRBJ1-2	-	-	TRBV28	CASSFGANYGYTF	TGTGCCAGCAGTTTCGGAGCTAACTATGGCTACACCTTC
TRBJ1-3	-	-	TRBV9	CASSQTASGNTIYF	TGTGCCAGCAGTCAAACAGCCTCTGGAAACACCATATATTTT
TRBJ1-5	-	-	TRBV30	CAWSGTNWNQPQHF	TGTGCCTGGAGTGGGACAAACTGGAATCAGCCCCAGCATTTT
TRBJ1-2	-	-	TRBV5-1	CASSLEISGSGYTF	TGCGCCAGCAGCTTGGAAATCTCGGGGAGTGGCTACACCTTC
TRBJ2-1	-	TRBD2	TRBV5-1	CASSPGLAGRYNEQFF	TGCGCCAGCAGCCCTGGCCTAGCGGGGAGATACAATGAGCAGTTCTTC
TRBJ2-3	-	TRBD2	TRBV11-2	CASSSAGGSWDTQYF	TGTGCCAGCAGCTCAGCGGGGGGGTCATGGGATACGCAGTATTTT
TRBJ2-6	-	-	TRBV7-2	CASFKARAGANVLTF	TGTGCCAGCTTTAAAGCCAGGGCCGGGGCCAACGTCCTGACTTTC
TRBJ1-4	-	-	TRBV27	CASSFEGDEKLFF	TGTGCCAGCAGTTTCGAGGGAGATGAAAAACTGTTTTTT
TRBJ1-1	-	-	TRBV15	CATSAFLGGGTEAFF	TGTGCCACCAGCGCCTTCCTTGGGGGGGGCACTGAAGCTTTCTTT